The rows below give T cell receptor beta chains drawn from one sample of a study of T cells after posttransplantation cyclophosphamide. Assay: immunoSEQ multiplex PCR; the TCRdb copy retains only in-frame clones and omits some. The table has approximately 15,000 clones, 65% to 85% seen once. Sequencing used PBMCs, obtained 440 to 450 days after allogeneic stem cell transplant with calcineurin inhibitor and methotrexate. Receptors originate from a male patient between 25 and 40 years old who received an allogeneic stem cell transplant from an unrelated donor, was CMV-positive, and had acute and chronic GVHD. Certain T cells may be donor cells from the graft. Both conserved end residues are part of each CDR3. A D gene is named only where the DNA matches it firmly. Clone sizes are given selectively: once, few, many, or a class where the clone is expanded.

v_gene	d_gene	len	j_gene	abundance	CDR3aa	CDR3nt
TRBV6-5	-	14	TRBJ2-5	-	CASSTPGRGETQYF	TGTGCCAGCAGTACCCCAGGGAGGGGGGAGACCCAGTACTTC
TRBV5-6	-	11	TRBJ1-2	few	CASSFRLGYTF	TGTGCCAGCAGCTTCCGACTCGGCTACACCTTC
TRBV6-1	-	14	TRBJ2-5	-	CASATGLGGETQYF	TGTGCCAGCGCTACAGGGTTGGGAGGGGAGACCCAGTACTTC
TRBV7-2	-	16	TRBJ1-2	-	CASSLGPAAGARGYTF	TGTGCCAGCAGCTTAGGGCCTGCGGCGGGGGCTCGGGGCTACACCTTC
TRBV6-6	-	12	TRBJ1-1	few	CATHGGVYEAFF	TGTGCCACCCACGGCGGGGTTTACGAAGCTTTCTTT
TRBV6-5	TRBD1	14	TRBJ2-1	-	CASIGQGAYNEQFF	TGTGCCAGCATTGGACAGGGGGCCTACAATGAGCAGTTCTTC
TRBV29-1	-	9	TRBJ1-1	-	CSVAREAFF	TGCAGCGTTGCTCGTGAGGCTTTCTTT
TRBV28	TRBD2	14	TRBJ2-7	-	CASSSSGRSYEQYF	TGTGCCAGCAGTTCAAGCGGGAGGTCCTACGAGCAGTACTTC
TRBV4-3	TRBD1	15	TRBJ2-7	-	CASSQDLGPGQEQYF	TGCGCCAGCAGCCAAGATTTGGGCCCGGGACAGGAGCAGTACTTC
TRBV4-3	TRBD2	15	TRBJ2-1	few	CASSLGTSGRSEQFF	TGCGCCAGCAGCCTCGGGACTAGCGGGAGAAGTGAGCAGTTCTTC
TRBV6-5	-	12	TRBJ2-1	-	CASSPDGNEQFF	TGTGCCAGCAGCCCCGACGGGAATGAGCAGTTCTTC
TRBV30	TRBD1	16	TRBJ1-4	-	CALLGTGISTNEKLFF	TGTGCCTTACTAGGGACAGGGATTTCAACTAATGAAAAACTGTTTTTT
TRBV10-3	-	11	TRBJ1-2	-	CAIEGGYGYTF	TGTGCCATCGAGGGAGGCTATGGCTACACCTTC
TRBV5-4	-	13	TRBJ2-7	-	CASSPGRDYEQYF	TGCGCCAGCAGCCCGGGTCGCGACTACGAGCAGTACTTC
TRBV5-4	TRBD2	16	TRBJ2-5	-	CASSYGGWGLLETQYF	TGTGCCAGCAGCTATGGGGGATGGGGACTATTAGAGACCCAGTACTTC
TRBV5-6	TRBD1	14	TRBJ2-1	-	CASSYGTGDNEQFF	TGTGCCAGCAGCTACGGGACAGGGGACAATGAGCAGTTCTTC
TRBV11-2	TRBD2	17	TRBJ2-7	-	CASSFLPGTSLSGEQYF	TGTGCCAGCAGCTTCTTGCCCGGGACTAGCCTCTCGGGCGAGCAGTACTTC
TRBV7-3	-	14	TRBJ2-5	-	CASSLSGAQETQYF	TGTGCCAGCAGCTTAAGTGGGGCCCAAGAGACCCAGTACTTC
TRBV9	-	16	TRBJ1-3	few	CASSPRTAASGNTIYF	TGTGCCAGCAGCCCTAGGACAGCCGCCTCTGGAAACACCATATATTTT
TRBV7-3	-	13	TRBJ2-7	-	CASSSVPYGEQYF	TGTGCCAGCAGCTCGGTCCCTTACGGCGAGCAGTACTTC
TRBV28	-	14	TRBJ2-7	-	CAILQGRSSGEQYF	TGTGCCATATTACAGGGGAGGTCTTCTGGGGAGCAGTACTTC
TRBV18	TRBD2	17	TRBJ2-2	-	CASSPPGLAGGTGELFF	TGTGCCAGCTCACCACCGGGGCTAGCGGGAGGCACCGGGGAGCTGTTTTTT
TRBV28	-	14	TRBJ2-7	-	CASSRPSRGYEQYF	TGTGCCAGCAGTCGGCCAAGCAGGGGTTATGAGCAGTACTTC
TRBV5-1	-	15	TRBJ1-2	-	CASSLDLGRGYGYTF	TGCGCCAGCAGCTTGGATTTGGGGCGCGGCTATGGCTACACCTTC
TRBV5-1	-	20	TRBJ1-1	-	CAICFVPYVGRGYFGTEAFF	TGCGCCATCTGCTTCGTCCCTTATGTGGGCAGGGGTTATTTTGGCACTGAAGCTTTCTTT
TRBV28	-	14	TRBJ2-4	few	CASSLRQGGAIQYF	TGTGCCAGCAGTTTGCGGCAGGGGGGAGCCATTCAGTACTTC
TRBV5-1	-	15	TRBJ2-1	-	CASSLPLGTYNEQFF	TGCGCCAGCAGCTTGCCTTTGGGGACTTACAATGAGCAGTTCTTC
TRBV7-2	TRBD2	17	TRBJ2-7	-	CASSFGGSGASSYEQYF	TGTGCCAGCAGCTTCGGAGGTAGCGGGGCTAGCTCCTACGAGCAGTACTTC
TRBV6-5	-	15	TRBJ1-1	-	CASSYSFPGETEAFF	TGTGCCAGCAGTTACTCGTTCCCGGGGGAAACTGAAGCTTTCTTT
TRBV4-1	TRBD1	16	TRBJ2-1	-	CASSQPSATGYNEQFF	TGCGCCAGCAGCCAACCCTCCGCGACAGGGTACAATGAGCAGTTCTTC
TRBV10-1	TRBD1	15	TRBJ2-1	-	CASTFKGALDNEQFF	TGCGCCAGCACCTTTAAGGGGGCGCTCGACAATGAGCAGTTCTTC
TRBV14	-	14	TRBJ1-1	-	CASSQIGGNTEAFF	TGTGCCAGCAGCCAGATTGGAGGGAACACTGAAGCTTTCTTT
TRBV11-2	-	15	TRBJ2-7	-	CASSLSSAVSYEQYF	TGTGCCAGCAGCTTGAGTTCAGCGGTCTCCTACGAGCAGTACTTC
TRBV28	TRBD2	16	TRBJ2-1	-	CASSPTSGSSYNEQFF	TGTGCCAGCAGCCCAACTAGCGGAAGCTCCTACAATGAGCAGTTCTTC
TRBV7-9	TRBD2	14	TRBJ2-7	few	CASSLSSGRVEQYF	TGTGCCAGCAGCTTATCTAGCGGGAGAGTCGAGCAGTACTTC
TRBV29-1	TRBD1	16	TRBJ1-2	-	CSVEGTGGAGVSGYTF	TGCAGCGTTGAAGGGACAGGGGGCGCGGGGGTTTCGGGCTACACCTTC
TRBV7-3	TRBD1	15	TRBJ1-1	-	CASSQTGGEDTEAFF	TGTGCCAGCAGCCAAACAGGGGGCGAAGACACTGAAGCTTTCTTT
TRBV9	TRBD1	14	TRBJ2-2	once	CASSGTGATGELFF	TGTGCCAGCAGCGGGACAGGAGCCACCGGGGAGCTGTTTTTT
TRBV9	-	13	TRBJ1-6	-	CASSVASNSPLHF	TGTGCCAGCAGCGTAGCTAGTAATTCACCCCTCCACTTT
TRBV5-4	TRBD1	17	TRBJ2-2	-	CASSPQKGAVDTGELFF	TGTGCCAGCAGCCCCCAGAAGGGGGCGGTGGACACCGGGGAGCTGTTTTTT
TRBV2	TRBD1	15	TRBJ2-4	-	CASSSGQGARNIQYF	TGTGCCAGCTCCTCGGGCCAGGGGGCTCGGAACATTCAGTACTTC
TRBV5-8	-	15	TRBJ2-5	-	CASSLSSRGEETQYF	TGTGCCAGCAGCTTGAGTTCCAGGGGGGAAGAGACCCAGTACTTC
TRBV28	-	13	TRBJ1-1	-	CASILLQRGEAFF	TGTGCCAGCATTCTACTCCAGCGGGGTGAAGCTTTCTTT
TRBV5-1	-	16	TRBJ2-3	-	CASSLGGAGFPDTQYF	TGCGCCAGCAGCTTGGGAGGTGCGGGGTTCCCAGATACGCAGTATTTT
TRBV30	-	13	TRBJ2-7	-	CAWSLGRDGEQYF	TGTGCCTGGAGCCTGGGGCGGGACGGCGAGCAGTACTTC
TRBV19	TRBD2	19	TRBJ2-1	-	CASSIFLAGGLNNANEQFF	TGTGCCAGTAGTATTTTCCTAGCGGGAGGCCTAAACAACGCCAATGAGCAGTTCTTC
TRBV5-1	TRBD2	14	TRBJ2-3	-	CASSTRTSSDTQYF	TGCGCCAGCAGCACAAGGACTAGTTCAGATACGCAGTATTTT
TRBV5-1	TRBD1	16	TRBJ1-1	-	CASSSPRGQGRTEAFF	TGCGCCAGCAGCTCCCCGAGGGGACAGGGACGGACTGAAGCTTTCTTT
TRBV7-7	-	14	TRBJ2-5	-	CASSLGRFRETQYF	TGTGCTAGCAGCTTAGGTCGATTCCGGGAGACCCAGTACTTC
TRBV11-2	TRBD2	10	TRBJ2-1	-	CAYRPGRGFF	TGTGCCTACAGGCCGGGGAGGGGGTTCTTC
TRBV6-5	TRBD1	13	TRBJ2-5	-	CASRTGRRETQYF	TGTGCCAGCAGGACAGGGCGGCGAGAGACCCAGTACTTC